Below, 30 T cell receptor beta chains from the same sample are listed, as sequenced in a study of blood T cells in healthy people across ages. Then a second PCR, running about 7 to 11 cycles, was carried out with a sample-barcoded 5' primer and a J-beta primer mix. TCRdb re-derived calls from the 5' RACE reads in MiXCR, one entry per CDR3 protein. The table includes more than 1.4 million distinct CDR3 sequences, approximately 38% detected once. Sequenced: blood. These receptors all come from a woman between 18 and 29 years old in good health.

The J gene is TRBJ2-2, the V gene TRBV12-5, with TRBD2 matching 8 bases. Germline CDR1 and CDR2: LGHNT and FRNRAP. CDR3 size: 15 residues. With V trimmed by 2 bases and J by 2 bases, 1 base remained unmatched. The CDR3 protein is CASGLRTSNTGELFF. The CDR3 nucleotides are TGTGCTAGTGGTTTGAGGACTAGCAACACCGGGGAGCTGTTTTTT.

This clonotype appeared a few times. This sequence joins TRBV10-3 and TRBJ2-5; D might be TRBD2 (6 bases). This CDR3 is 16 amino acids long. Between the trimmed V and J ends, which lost 2 bases and 1 base, there was a span of 14 bases. Germline lookup yields CDR1 ENHRY and CDR2 SYGVKD. The CDR3 DNA is TGTGCCATCAGTGAGCCCCTGGCGGGACGCCAAGAGACCCAGTACTTC. Amino acids: CAISEPLAGRQETQYF.

This clonotype has just a few counts. V gene TRBV5-1 combines with J gene TRBJ2-1; 9 bases are a match to TRBD2. CDR1 and CDR2 (germline): SGHRS, YFSETQ. This CDR3 comprises 15 residues. The J segment lost 4 bases and the V segment lost 5 bases, leaving 7 bases of the junction unmatched. This CDR3 reads CASRPSSGAYNEQFF. The CDR3 coding sequence is TGCGCCAGCAGGCCATCTAGCGGGGCATACAATGAGCAGTTCTTC. Full variable domain (rest looked up from reference TRBV5-1 and TRBJ2-1): KAGVTQTPRYLIKTRGQQVTLSCSPISGHRSVSWYQQTPGQGLQFLFEYFSETQRNKGNFPGRFSGRQFSNSRSEMNVSTLELGDSALYLCASRPSSGAYNEQFFGPGTRLTVL.

V gene TRBV4-1 combines with J gene TRBJ2-1; 8 nucleotides line up with TRBD2. The J call may be incorrect, as the DNA end agrees better with TRBJ2-7. The length of the CDR3 is 16 residues. Germline V lookup: CDR1 MGHRA, CDR2 YSYEKL. The CDR3 loop reads CASSQDSSGGYNEQYF. The CDR3 coding sequence is TGCGCCAGCAGCCAAGATAGCAGCGGGGGATACAATGAGCAGTACTTC.

The chain employs TRBV9 and TRBJ2-5, with a possible D match to TRBD2 (6 bases). The better agreement between TRBJ2-7 and the DNA end casts doubt on the J call. CDR3 size: 15 residues. Germline V lookup: CDR1 SGDLS, CDR2 YYNGEE. Here the CDR3 DNA reads TGTGCCAGCAGCGTAGGCCTCGGGGGTTCCTACGAGCAGTACTTC. Its protein product is CASSVGLGGSYEQYF.

J is TRBJ1-2 and V is TRBV29-1; no reliable D call. V dropped 2 bases and J dropped 2 bases, with 9 bases sitting between them. Looked up from germline, CDR1 is SQVTM and CDR2 is ANQGSEA. This CDR3 is 13 amino acids long. As DNA, the CDR3 is TGCAGCGTTGAATCCACCGAAAACTATGGCTACACCTTC. It translates to CSVESTENYGYTF.

The V and J genes are TRBV5-6 and TRBJ1-2; D not resolved. The CDR3 consists of 12 residues. Germline assignment: CDR1 SGHDT and CDR2 YYEEEE. With 1 base removed from V and 8 bases from J, the gap between germline ends came to 9 bases. In DNA form, the CDR3 reads TGTGCCAGCAGCTTGAACAGCTGGGGCTACACCTTC. Translated: CASSLNSWGYTF.

The J gene is TRBJ2-1, the V gene TRBV7-9; D perhaps matches TRBD1 (6 bases). The CDR3 loop spans 16 amino acids. The germline V gene encodes CDR1 SEHNR and CDR2 FQNEAQ (reference sequence). V was pared by 5 bases and J by 3 bases, with 17 bases between. The CDR3 is CASSPPPATGYNEQFF. CDR3 DNA sequence: TGTGCCAGCAGCCCACCGCCCGCGACAGGCTACAATGAGCAGTTCTTC.

This clonotype appeared a few times. The chain couples TRBV20-1 to TRBJ2-1, with 10 positions matching TRBD2. Germline CDR1 and CDR2: DFQATT and SNEGSKA (reference sequence). The V gene end was trimmed by 1 base and the J gene end by 7 bases; junction bases not matched to a gene: 7. The CDR3 consists of 15 residues. The CDR3 here is CSARAPGTSANEQFF. The CDR3, as DNA: TGCAGTGCTAGAGCCCCCGGGACTAGCGCAAATGAGCAGTTCTTC.

The count of this clonotype is one. One base away lies a much larger clone, so this may be a sequencing read error. The chain joins TRBV20-1 to TRBJ2-1, with D uncertain. The assigned J gene may be wrong: the sequence end matches TRBJ2-7 better. The CDR3 extends over 16 amino acids. CDR1 DFQATT and CDR2 SNEGSKA come from the germline V gene (reference sequence). The CDR3 coding sequence is TGCAGTGCTAGAGTCCTCGGCGGAACCTCCTACAATGAGCAGTACTTC. Translated, it gives CSARVLGGTSYNEQYF.

This clonotype appeared many times. CDR3 DNA: TGTGCCAGCAGTTTTCGTAGCACAGATACGCAGTATTTT. It yields the protein CASSFRSTDTQYF. This chain uses TRBV27 with TRBJ2-3, with D uncertain. The germline CDR1 and CDR2 sequences are MNHEY and SMNVEV (reference sequence). The CDR3 has 13 amino acids. Trimming shortened V by 3 bases and J by 0 bases, and 4 bases separated the two germline ends.

The chain has TRBV20-1 and TRBJ2-2; TRBD2 matches 7 bases. Germline V gene sequence: CDR1 DFQATT, CDR2 SNEGSKA (reference sequence). This CDR3 has 15 residues. J gave up 7 bases and V 2 bases, and 10 bases lay outside the gene matches. CDR3 sequence: CSARRAGEYLGELFF. CDR3 sequence (DNA): TGCAGTGCTAGACGCGCGGGAGAGTATCTCGGGGAGCTGTTTTTT.

The sample holds a few counts of this clonotype. The chain joins TRBV9 to TRBJ2-1; TRBD2 aligns across 7 bases. Germline V gene sequence: CDR1 SGDLS, CDR2 YYNGEE. The J segment lost 0 bases and the V segment lost 3 bases, leaving 3 bases of the junction unmatched. This CDR3 region has 15 residues. Here the CDR3 DNA reads TGTGCCAGCAGCGATAGCGGGTTCTCCTACAATGAGCAGTTCTTC. It is translated as CASSDSGFSYNEQFF.

The chain couples TRBV3-1 to TRBJ2-3, with TRBD2 identical over 11 bases. Trimming cost V 5 bases and J 3 bases; bases outside gene matches: 7. The CDR3 runs to 16 residues. The germline V gene encodes CDR1 LGHDT and CDR2 YNNKEL (reference sequence). In DNA form, the CDR3 reads TGTGCCAGCAGCGATACGACTAGCGGGGTTACAGATACGCAGTATTTT. Its translation: CASSDTTSGVTDTQYF.

The chain links TRBV6-1 to TRBJ1-2, with 11 positions matching TRBD1. Germline V gene data show CDR1 as MNHNS and CDR2 as SASEGT. This CDR3 comprises 17 residues. V gave up 7 bases and J gave up 2 bases; unmatched junction bases: 12. CDR3 DNA: TGTGCCAGCACCCCGAGAGGACAGGGGGCCCAAAACTATGGCTACACCTTC. It yields the protein CASTPRGQGAQNYGYTF.

This clonotype appeared a single time. The chain has TRBV6-5 and TRBJ2-3; TRBD1 matches 9 bases. Germline trimming cut 7 bases from V and 4 bases from J; bases unmatched to any gene: 9. This CDR3 spans 15 amino acids. Germline V CDR1 and CDR2: MNHEY, SVGAGI. CDR3 in amino acids: CASKEGQGRADTQYF. The DNA for the CDR3 is TGTGCCAGCAAAGAGGGACAGGGCCGCGCAGATACGCAGTATTTT.

The V and J genes are TRBV4-1 and TRBJ2-3; maybe TRBD2 (7 bases). The CDR3 spans 17 residues. V shed 1 base and J shed 4 bases, with 18 bases lying between them. CDR1 and CDR2 (germline): MGHRA, YSYEKL. CDR3 residues: CASSQVPRGGGADTQYF. Written as DNA, the CDR3 is TGCGCCAGCAGCCAAGTACCTAGGGGGGGGGGTGCAGATACGCAGTATTTT.

This chain uses TRBV5-1 with TRBJ1-2; TRBD1 might be the D (5 bases). Germline loops: CDR1 SGHRS, CDR2 YFSETQ. V was pared by 0 bases and J by 4 bases, with 13 bases between. There are 15 residues in the CDR3. CDR3 in DNA: TGCGCCAGCAGCTTGGGGGCAGGGACGAGCTATGGCTACACCTTC. Protein sequence: CASSLGAGTSYGYTF.

The table lists this clonotype with a few counts. For the CDR3, the DNA is TGTGCCAGCAGCTTAGACCCGGGGGAGACCTACGAGCAGTACTTC. Amino acid sequence: CASSLDPGETYEQYF. The chain couples TRBV7-2 to TRBJ2-7, with D possibly TRBD2 on 6 matching bases. The germline gives CDR1 SGHTA, CDR2 FQGNSA. CDR3 length: 15 residues. V dropped 1 base and J dropped 2 bases, with 12 bases sitting between them.

The rearrangement uses TRBV6-5 and TRBJ1-2; no clear D. This CDR3 contains 15 residues. V was cut by 7 bases and J by 4 bases, with 19 bases left in between. CDR1 and CDR2 from the germline V gene are MNHEY and SVGAGI. The DNA for the CDR3 is TGTGCCAGCACACGAAATAACGGCCCCGGCTATGGCTACACCTTC. It specifies CASTRNNGPGYGYTF.

A note on this clonotype: At one boundary the junction diverges from the germline segment, which might be a read error. This chain links TRBV5-1 with TRBJ2-2; 7 bases align to TRBD2. The CDR3 contains 16 residues. CDR1 and CDR2 from the germline V gene are SGHRS and YFSETQ. CDR3 amino acids: CASSSGLGDRTGELFF. CDR3 coding DNA: TGCGCCAGTAGCTCAGGACTAGGGGATCGTACCGGGGAGCTGTTTTTT. Full variable domain (missing parts from reference TRBV5-1 and TRBJ2-2): KAGVTQTPRYLIKTRGQQVTLSCSPISGHRSVSWYQQTPGQGLQFLFEYFSETQRNKGNFPGRFSGRQFSNSRSEMNVSTLELGDSALYLCASSSGLGDRTGELFFGEGSRLTVL.

The chain joins TRBV29-1 to TRBJ2-1; no clear D gene. CDR1 and CDR2 from the germline V gene are SQVTM and ANQGSEA. The CDR3 consists of 14 residues. Between the trimmed V and J ends, which lost 8 bases and 8 bases, there was a span of 22 bases. CDR3 protein: CSSRHHGSNDEQFF. CDR3 in DNA: TGCAGCTCCAGACACCACGGGTCGAACGATGAGCAGTTCTTC.

The chain couples TRBV27 to TRBJ1-1; the D is unclear. This CDR3 region has 15 residues. The germline V and J ends were trimmed by 2 bases and 0 bases, with 10 bases remaining between them. The V gene's germline CDR1 is MNHEY and CDR2 SMNVEV (reference sequence). CDR3 residues: CASSLTAVMNTEAFF. The CDR3 DNA follows: TGTGCCAGCAGTTTAACCGCAGTCATGAACACTGAAGCTTTCTTT.

The genes are TRBV5-1 and TRBJ2-4; D might be TRBD2 (7 bases). The end of the DNA is better explained by TRBJ2-7, so the J call may be wrong. This CDR3 region has 15 residues. Germline CDR1 is SGHRS and CDR2 is YFSETQ. For the CDR3, the DNA is TGCGCCAGCAGCTTTGGTAGGGGGGGAGTGTACGAGCAGTACTTC. It encodes CASSFGRGGVYEQYF.

About this clonotype itself: A read error may produce the germline difference seen at one junction end. V usage is TRBV19 and J usage is TRBJ2-4, with no clear D. Germline CDR1 LNHDA, CDR2 SQIVND (reference sequence). The CDR3 is made up of 13 amino acids. The CDR3 is CASSIAGRDAQYF. DNA for the CDR3: TGTGCCAGTAGTATAGCTGGCAGAGATGCGCAGTACTTT.

This clonotype was observed a handful of times. This rearrangement joins TRBV5-1 to TRBJ2-3, with a weak D call TRBD2 (5 bases). This CDR3 is built from 15 residues. V shed 2 bases and J shed 6 bases, with 16 bases lying between them. Germline V lookup: CDR1 SGHRS, CDR2 YFSETQ. The CDR3 loop is CASSLTGYLSDTQYF. The CDR3, as DNA: TGCGCCAGCAGCTTAACGGGATACCTTAGCGATACGCAGTATTTT.

This clonotype was seen a few times. J is TRBJ1-2 and V is TRBV10-2, with 9 nucleotides matching TRBD1. CDR3 length: 14 amino acids. The trim removed 6 bases at V and 4 bases at J, leaving 6 bases unmatched. Germline lookup yields CDR1 WSHSY and CDR2 SAAADI. The CDR3 nucleotides are TGCGCCAGCAGCAAGGACAGGGGTCCCTATGGCTACACCTTC. This gives the protein CASSKDRGPYGYTF.

The J gene is TRBJ2-5, the V gene TRBV5-5; 12 nucleotides agree with TRBD1. CDR1 is SGHKS and CDR2 is YYEKEE in the germline V gene (reference sequence). The trim removed 2 bases at V and 11 bases at J, leaving 13 bases unmatched. This CDR3 is 16 amino acids long. The CDR3 sequence is CASSFGGTGGFNEQYF. The CDR3 DNA reads as TGTGCCAGCAGCTTCGGTGGGACAGGGGGCTTCAATGAGCAGTACTTC.

V usage is TRBV12-3 or TRBV12-4 and J usage is TRBJ2-5, with 7 bases fitting TRBD1. The J segment lost 11 bases and the V segment lost 8 bases, leaving 14 bases of the junction unmatched. The CDR3 is 13 residues long. CDR3 DNA sequence: TGTGCCAGCCGACCCGGGACAGAGAATGAGCAGTACTTC. This sequence encodes CASRPGTENEQYF.

V usage is TRBV12-3 or TRBV12-4 and J usage is TRBJ1-2; 8 bases align to TRBD1. V was clipped by 3 bases and J by 8 bases; unmatched bases: 11. This CDR3 contains 15 residues. The CDR3 loop reads CASSFSGTGNMGYTF. DNA for the CDR3: TGTGCCAGCAGTTTCTCCGGGACAGGCAATATGGGCTACACCTTC.